This TCR beta chain was sequenced during a study of blood T cell repertoires in COVID-19. For the study at large: Some COVID-19 samples were acute and others convalescent; all came from the United States, Italy and Spain. The cDNA or gDNA used as material had been derived from T cells, B-cell-depleted T cells, or PBMCs.

Some clones are missing from TCRdb's copy, which holds only in-frame ones; the method was immunoSEQ multiplex PCR. The sample lists roughly 290,000 clones; around 88% were seen once. Germline V lookup: CDR1 SEHNR, CDR2 FQNEAQ (reference sequence). Trimming took 2 bases from V and 4 from J, leaving 13 bases between them. This CDR3 contains 15 residues. V usage is TRBV7-9 and J usage is TRBJ2-3; D is possibly TRBD1 (5 bases). This sequence was found in a woman aged 30 to 39 who had recovered from COVID-19. The sample was peripheral blood. CDR3 loop: CASSLITGRADTQYF. The DNA for the CDR3 is TGTGCCAGCAGCTTAATAACAGGTCGGGCAGATACGCAGTATTTT. Full variable domain (missing parts from reference TRBV7-9 and TRBJ2-3): DTGVSQNPRHKITKRGQNVTFRCDPISEHNRLYWYRQTLGQGPEFLTYFQNEAQLEKSRLLSDRFSAERPKGSFSTLEIQRTEQGDSAMYLCASSLITGRADTQYFGPGTRLTVL.